The next 9 T cell receptor beta chains were all read from a single sample in a study of CD8 T cells in ankylosing spondylitis. Each CDR3 protein gets one entry after TCRdb re-called the 5' RACE reads with MiXCR. This sample yields approximately 110,000 distinct CDR3 sequences, of which 24% are seen a single time; roughly an eighth belongs to the top ten. The sequencing input was synovial fluid, either unsorted or a sorted T cell fraction (not recorded which). The receptors were gathered from a male donor with ankylosing spondylitis.

The V and J genes are TRBV3-1 and TRBJ1-2, with 7 bases aligning to TRBD1. The CDR3 is 15 residues long. J was trimmed by 4 bases and V by 0 bases; bases with no gene match: 5. Germline V CDR1 and CDR2: LGHDT, YNNKEL (reference sequence). CDR3 coding DNA: TGTGCCAGCAGCCAAGATGGAGGGGGCGGCTATGGCTACACCTTC. Translated, it gives CASSQDGGGGYGYTF. The full variable domain, its missing parts supplied by reference TRBV3-1 and TRBJ1-2, is DTAVSQTPKYLVTQMGNDKSIKCEQNLGHDTMYWYKQDSKKFLKIMFSYNNKELIINETVPNRFSPKSPDKAHLNLHINSLELGDSAVYFCASSQDGGGGYGYTFGSGTRLTVV.

The chain couples TRBV4-1 to TRBJ1-1; D is undetermined. Trimming cost V 8 bases and J 0 bases, with 10 bases left between them. CDR1 and CDR2 (germline): MGHRA, YSYEKL. This CDR3 is built from 13 residues. CDR3 region: CASLGRLNTEAFF. The CDR3 DNA sequence: TGCGCCAGCTTAGGACGGTTGAACACTGAAGCTTTCTTT.

The V gene is TRBV11-2, the J gene TRBJ1-2; TRBD1 matches 7 bases. CDR1 and CDR2 from the germline V gene are SGHAT and FQNNGV. The CDR3 contains 15 residues. V lost 4 bases, J lost 4 bases, and 9 bases stayed unmatched. The CDR3, as DNA: TGTGCCAGCAGCTCCACAGGGGAGGTTGGCTATGGCTACACCTTC. This translates into CASSSTGEVGYGYTF.

This clonotype was observed a handful of times. The chain couples TRBV7-9 to TRBJ2-1; D unresolved. V lost 3 bases and J 4 bases, leaving 10 bases between the germline ends. Germline V gene data show CDR1 as SEHNR and CDR2 as FQNEAQ (reference sequence). The CDR3 sequence is 14 residues long. The CDR3 DNA reads TGTGCCAGCAGCTTCTCTTCGCGTTACAATGAGCAGTTCTTC. This translates into CASSFSSRYNEQFF.

A few counts support this clonotype. This chain uses TRBV12-3 or TRBV12-4 with TRBJ2-1; 12 nucleotides align to TRBD2. V lost 0 bases to trimming and J lost 7 bases; unmatched junction nucleotides: 10. This CDR3 is 18 amino acids long. This CDR3 is CASSLAGRGLAGGNEQFF. The CDR3 nucleotides read TGTGCCAGCAGTTTAGCGGGGAGGGGTCTAGCGGGAGGGAATGAGCAGTTCTTC.

This clonotype occurred a few times. The chain combines TRBV5-1 with TRBJ1-4; weak D call: TRBD1 (5 bases). Trimming shortened V by 5 bases and J by 5 bases, and 13 bases separated the two germline ends. Germline CDR1 is SGHRS and CDR2 is YFSETQ. The CDR3 contains 14 residues. Written as DNA, the CDR3 is TGCGCCAGCAGTTATGACAGAGTGAATGAAAAACTGTTTTTT. It specifies CASSYDRVNEKLFF.

The V gene is TRBV5-1, the J gene TRBJ2-2; 9 positions agree with TRBD1. Germline lookup yields CDR1 SGHRS and CDR2 YFSETQ. V lost 10 bases, J lost 4 bases, and 5 bases stayed unmatched. This CDR3 has 13 residues. CDR3 residues: CASRTGATGELFF. In DNA form, the CDR3 reads TGCGCCTCCCGGACAGGGGCCACCGGGGAGCTGTTTTTT.

The chain is built from TRBV7-2 and TRBJ2-3; 9 positions match TRBD2. This CDR3 spans 15 amino acids. The V segment lost 1 base and the J segment 3 bases; nucleotides outside the gene matches: 2. The germline V gene has CDR1 SGHTA and CDR2 FQGNSA. The CDR3: CASSLEGLATDTQYF. The CDR3 DNA sequence: TGTGCCAGCAGCTTAGAGGGACTAGCAACAGATACGCAGTATTTT.

This clonotype was seen a handful of times. As DNA, the CDR3 is TGTGCCAGCAGCTTGGGACTAGTCGGTCCAGATACGCAGTATTTT. Translated, it gives CASSLGLVGPDTQYF. The chain couples TRBV5-6 to TRBJ2-3; D might be TRBD2 (6 bases). Trimming removed 0 bases from V and 4 bases from J, with 12 bases in between. CDR3 length: 15 amino acids. Germline V lookup: CDR1 SGHDT, CDR2 YYEEEE.